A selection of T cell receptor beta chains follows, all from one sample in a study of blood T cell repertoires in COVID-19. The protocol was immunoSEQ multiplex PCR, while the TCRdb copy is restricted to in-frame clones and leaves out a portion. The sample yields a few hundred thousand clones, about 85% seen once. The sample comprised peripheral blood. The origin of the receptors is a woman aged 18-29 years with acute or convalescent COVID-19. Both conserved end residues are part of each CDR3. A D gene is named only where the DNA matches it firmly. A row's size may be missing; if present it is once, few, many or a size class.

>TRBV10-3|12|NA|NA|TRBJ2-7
TGTGCCTCGTCGGGAACTACCTACGAGCAGTACTTC
CASSGTTYEQYF
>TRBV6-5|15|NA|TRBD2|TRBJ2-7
TGTGCCAGCAGTTACGGTAGCGGGGGCTCCTACGAGCAGTACTTC
CASSYGSGGSYEQYF
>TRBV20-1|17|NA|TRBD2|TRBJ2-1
TGCAGTGCTAGTTTTCTAGCGGGGGGGCAGGCCTACAATGAGCAGTTCTTC
CSASFLAGGQAYNEQFF
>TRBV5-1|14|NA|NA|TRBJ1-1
TGCGCCAGCAGTTGGAGGGCCCAGAACACTGAAGCTTTCTTT
CASSWRAQNTEAFF
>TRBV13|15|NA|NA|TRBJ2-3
TGTGCCAGCAGCTTAGTCTCCGCACCCAGGGATACGCAGTATTTT
CASSLVSAPRDTQYF
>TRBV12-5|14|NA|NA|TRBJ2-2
TGTGCTAGTGGTTTGGGACCCGAGGGAGGGGAGCTGTTTTTT
CASGLGPEGGELFF
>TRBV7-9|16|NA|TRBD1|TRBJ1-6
TGTGCCAGCAGCTTCGACAGGGGGTCCTATAATTCACCCCTCCACTTT
CASSFDRGSYNSPLHF
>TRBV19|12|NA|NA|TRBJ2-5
TGTGCCAGTAGTAGGTCCGGGGAGACCCAGTACTTC
CASSRSGETQYF
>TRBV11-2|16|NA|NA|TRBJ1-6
TGTGCCAGCAGCTTAAAGGGCCGGGGTGATAATTCACCCCTCCACTTT
CASSLKGRGDNSPLHF
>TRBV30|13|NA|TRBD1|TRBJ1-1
TGTGCCTGGAGAGGGACAGGGAGCACTGAAGCTTTCTTT
CAWRGTGSTEAFF
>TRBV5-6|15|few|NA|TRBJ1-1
TGTGCCAGCAGCTTTAATGGGGGCGTGAACACTGAAGCTTTCTTT
CASSFNGGVNTEAFF
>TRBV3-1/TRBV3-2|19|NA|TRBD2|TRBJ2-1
TGTGCCAGCAGCCAAGCCACGGGACTAGCGGGGGATTCCTACAATGAGCAGTTCTTC
CASSQATGLAGDSYNEQFF
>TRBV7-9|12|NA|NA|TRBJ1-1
TGTGCCAGCAGCATCCGGAGGGGTGAAGCTTTCTTT
CASSIRRGEAFF